This record concerns one T cell receptor (beta chain) sequence. Its antigen is as yet unknown. It was with 60 Vbeta and 13 Jbeta primers that the PCR ran. Produced via immunoSEQ multiplex PCR; TCRdb's table is partial and in-frame only. The profile covers 84,000 or so clones, with approximately 71% appearing a single time and more than 3% taken by the ten largest. V shed 0 bases and J shed 7 bases, with 12 bases lying between them. Germline CDR1 and CDR2: MNHEY and SMNVEV (reference sequence). CDR3 length: 14 amino acids. The sample is drawn from a study of cytomegalovirus exposure and HLA in healthy donors. General study findings and limits: Altogether, 160 or so TCR beta chains were recorded as cytomegalovirus-associated. In a later analysis, V- and J-gene trimming of beta chains associated with a DCLRE1C missense variant, replicated independently. Among TCR sequences, most were rare, though some public TCRs appeared in many donors.

Healthy bone marrow donors made up the donor group. The sequence came from a man aged 30-40 years in good health and CMV-seronegative. The chain combines TRBV27 with TRBJ1-1; tentative D call: TRBD1 (6 bases). The specimen sequenced was PBMCs. The CDR3 protein is CASSLSGGPREAFF. In nucleotides, the CDR3 is TGTGCCAGCAGTTTATCGGGGGGGCCCCGTGAAGCTTTCTTT.